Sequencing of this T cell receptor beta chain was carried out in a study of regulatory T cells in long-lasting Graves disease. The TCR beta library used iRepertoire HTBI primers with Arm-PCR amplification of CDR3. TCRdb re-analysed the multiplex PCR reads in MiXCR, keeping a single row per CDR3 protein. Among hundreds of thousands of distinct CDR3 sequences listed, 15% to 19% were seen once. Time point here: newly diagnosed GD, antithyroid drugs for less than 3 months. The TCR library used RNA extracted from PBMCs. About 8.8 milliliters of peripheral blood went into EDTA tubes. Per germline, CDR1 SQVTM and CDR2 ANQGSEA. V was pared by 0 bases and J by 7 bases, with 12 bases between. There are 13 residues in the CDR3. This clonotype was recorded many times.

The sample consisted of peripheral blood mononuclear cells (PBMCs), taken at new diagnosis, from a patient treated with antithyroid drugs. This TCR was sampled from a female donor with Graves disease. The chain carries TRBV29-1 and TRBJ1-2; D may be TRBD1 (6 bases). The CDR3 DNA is TGCAGCGTTGAAGACAGGGGAAGGGGTGGCTACACCTTC. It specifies CSVEDRGRGGYTF.